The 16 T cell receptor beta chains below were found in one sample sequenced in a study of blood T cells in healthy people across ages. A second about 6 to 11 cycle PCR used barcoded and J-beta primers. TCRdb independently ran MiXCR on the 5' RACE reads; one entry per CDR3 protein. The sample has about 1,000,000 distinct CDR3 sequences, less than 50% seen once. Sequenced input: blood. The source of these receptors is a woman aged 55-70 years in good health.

Here the CDR3 reads CSGQKGKGYNSPLHF. The DNA of the CDR3 is TGCAGTGGTCAGAAGGGGAAAGGGTATAATTCACCCCTCCACTTT. V usage is TRBV20-1 and J usage is TRBJ1-6; D is possibly TRBD1 (5 bases). Germline CDR1 DFQATT, CDR2 SNEGSKA (reference sequence). The CDR3 has 15 amino acids. Trimming cost V 7 bases and J 4 bases, with 17 bases left between them.

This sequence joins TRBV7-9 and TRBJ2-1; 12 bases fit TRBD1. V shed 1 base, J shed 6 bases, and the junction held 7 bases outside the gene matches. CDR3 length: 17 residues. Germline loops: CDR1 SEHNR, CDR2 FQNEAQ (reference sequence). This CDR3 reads CASSLVRGQGAVNEQFF. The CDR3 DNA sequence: TGTGCCAGCAGCTTAGTCAGGGGACAGGGGGCAGTCAATGAGCAGTTCTTC.

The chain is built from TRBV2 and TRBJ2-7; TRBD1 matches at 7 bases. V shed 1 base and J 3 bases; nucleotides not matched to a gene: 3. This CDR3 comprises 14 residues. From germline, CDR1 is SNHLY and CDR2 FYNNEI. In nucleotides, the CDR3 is TGTGCCAGCAGTGAAGAGGCAGGGGGCTACGAGCAGTACTTC. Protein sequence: CASSEEAGGYEQYF.

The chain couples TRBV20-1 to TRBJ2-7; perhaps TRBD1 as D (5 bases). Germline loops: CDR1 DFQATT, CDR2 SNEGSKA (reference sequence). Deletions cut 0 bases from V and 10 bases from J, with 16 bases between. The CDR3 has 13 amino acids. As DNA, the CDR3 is TGCAGTGCTAGAGAAAGTAGCCTCAGGGCCCAGTACTTC. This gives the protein CSARESSLRAQYF.

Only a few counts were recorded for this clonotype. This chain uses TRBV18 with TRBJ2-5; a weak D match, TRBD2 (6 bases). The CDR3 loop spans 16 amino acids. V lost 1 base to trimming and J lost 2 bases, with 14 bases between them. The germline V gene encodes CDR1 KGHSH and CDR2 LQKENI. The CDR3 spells CASSPLNLAGQETQYF. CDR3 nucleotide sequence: TGTGCCAGCTCACCACTGAATTTGGCGGGACAAGAGACCCAGTACTTC.

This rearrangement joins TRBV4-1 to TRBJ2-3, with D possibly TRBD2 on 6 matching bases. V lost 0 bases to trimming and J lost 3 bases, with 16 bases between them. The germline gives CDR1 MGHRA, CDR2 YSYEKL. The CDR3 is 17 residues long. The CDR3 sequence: CASSQDGTGAATDTQYF. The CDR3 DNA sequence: TGCGCCAGCAGCCAAGATGGAACGGGAGCGGCTACAGATACGCAGTATTTT.

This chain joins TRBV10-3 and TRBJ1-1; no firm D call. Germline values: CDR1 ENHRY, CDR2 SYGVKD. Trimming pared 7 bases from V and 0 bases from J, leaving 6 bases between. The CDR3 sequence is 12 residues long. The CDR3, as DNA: TGTGCCATCAACAGCATGAACACTGAAGCTTTCTTT. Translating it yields CAINSMNTEAFF.

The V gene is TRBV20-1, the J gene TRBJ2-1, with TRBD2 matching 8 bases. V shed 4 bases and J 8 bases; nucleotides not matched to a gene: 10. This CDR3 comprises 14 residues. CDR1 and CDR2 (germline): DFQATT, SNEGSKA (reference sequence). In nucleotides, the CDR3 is TGCAGTGCTACAACTCCGGGACTAGGTCATGAGCAGTTCTTC. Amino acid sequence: CSATTPGLGHEQFF.

The CDR3 loop is CASSLEGGYNSPLHF. The DNA of the CDR3 is TGCGCCAGCAGCTTGGAAGGGGGATATAATTCACCCCTCCACTTT. This sequence joins TRBV5-1 and TRBJ1-6; weak D call: TRBD1 (6 bases). This CDR3 region has 15 residues. The germline V and J ends were trimmed by 0 bases and 4 bases, with 8 bases remaining between them. Germline V lookup: CDR1 SGHRS, CDR2 YFSETQ.

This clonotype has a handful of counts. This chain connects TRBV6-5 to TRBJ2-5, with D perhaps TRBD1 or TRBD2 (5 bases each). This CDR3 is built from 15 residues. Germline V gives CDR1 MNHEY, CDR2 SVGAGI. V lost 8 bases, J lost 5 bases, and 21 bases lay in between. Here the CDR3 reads CASQRDLRFTETQYF. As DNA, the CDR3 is TGTGCCAGCCAAAGGGACCTCAGGTTTACGGAGACCCAGTACTTC.

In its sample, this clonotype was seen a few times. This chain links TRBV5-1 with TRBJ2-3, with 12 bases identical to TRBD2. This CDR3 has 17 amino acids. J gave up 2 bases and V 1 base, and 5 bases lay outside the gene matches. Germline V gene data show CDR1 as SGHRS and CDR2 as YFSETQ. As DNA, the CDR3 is TGCGCCAGCAGCTTGATGCTAGCGGGAGGGTCCACAGATACGCAGTATTTT. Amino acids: CASSLMLAGGSTDTQYF.

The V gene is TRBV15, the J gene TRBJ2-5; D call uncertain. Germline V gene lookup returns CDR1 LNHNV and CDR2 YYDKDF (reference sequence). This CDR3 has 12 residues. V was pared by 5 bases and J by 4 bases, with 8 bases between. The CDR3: CATSSKGETQYF. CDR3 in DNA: TGTGCCACCAGCTCGAAGGGAGAGACCCAGTACTTC.

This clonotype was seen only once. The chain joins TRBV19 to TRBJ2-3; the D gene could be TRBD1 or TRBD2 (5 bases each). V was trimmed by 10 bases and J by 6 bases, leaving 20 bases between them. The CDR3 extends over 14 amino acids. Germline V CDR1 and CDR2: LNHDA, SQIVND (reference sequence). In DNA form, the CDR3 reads TGTGCCACAGCCGGGACGGTAGTATCGGATACGCAGTATTTT. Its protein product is CATAGTVVSDTQYF.

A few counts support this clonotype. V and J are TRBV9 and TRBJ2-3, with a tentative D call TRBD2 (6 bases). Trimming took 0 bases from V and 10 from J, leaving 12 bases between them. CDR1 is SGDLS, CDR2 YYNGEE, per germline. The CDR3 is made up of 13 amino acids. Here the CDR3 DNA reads TGTGCCAGCAGCGTAGGTTCCCGCGGGGCGCAGTATTTT. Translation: CASSVGSRGAQYF.

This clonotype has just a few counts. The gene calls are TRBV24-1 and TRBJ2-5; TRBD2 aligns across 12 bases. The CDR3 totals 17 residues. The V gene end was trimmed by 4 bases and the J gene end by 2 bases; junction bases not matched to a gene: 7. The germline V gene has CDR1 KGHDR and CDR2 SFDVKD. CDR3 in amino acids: CATSDRRLAGVQETQYF. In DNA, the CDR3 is TGTGCCACCAGTGACCGCAGACTAGCGGGAGTACAAGAGACCCAGTACTTC.

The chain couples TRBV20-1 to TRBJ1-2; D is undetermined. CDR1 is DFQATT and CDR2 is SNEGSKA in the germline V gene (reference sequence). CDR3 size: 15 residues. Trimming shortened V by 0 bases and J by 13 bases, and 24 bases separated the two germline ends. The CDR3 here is CSARERRRGFDPGTF. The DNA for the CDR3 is TGCAGTGCTAGAGAAAGACGGCGAGGTTTCGACCCGGGCACCTTC.